The 17 T cell receptor beta chains below come from one sample, sequenced in a study of CD8+CD57+ T cells in acquired aplastic anemia. Study-wide findings and caveats: CD8+CD57+ cells (from patients) displayed lower diversity than the total CD4+ and CD8+ pools did.

Their specific antigens are unknown. Profiles of TCR beta VDJ and CDR3 were generated from a genomic DNA template. TCRdb recomputed calls from the reads with MiXCR, one row per CDR3 protein. The profile covers around 19,000 distinct CDR3 sequences, with approximately 39% appearing a single time and approximately 89% taken by the ten largest. By flow cytometry, patients selected for sequencing had shown an expansion of CD8+CD57+ cells. Sequencing was done on a sample of CD8+CD57+ T cells sorted from PBMCs. Subset noted: bead-enriched CD8+CD57+ effector memory T cells from SAA patients. These receptors were obtained from a human donor with aplastic anemia.

This clonotype turned up a few times. The chain is built from TRBV6-5 and TRBJ2-3; no definite D call. Trimming cost V 5 bases and J 5 bases, with 5 bases left between them. This CDR3 comprises 11 residues. Germline CDR1 and CDR2: MNHEY and SVGAGI. In DNA, the CDR3 is TGTGCCAGCAGTAAGGGAGATACGCAGTATTTT. This encodes CASSKGDTQYF.

The genes are TRBV3-1 and TRBJ2-3, with TRBD2 as a possible D gene (6 bases). This CDR3 contains 19 residues. V lost 1 base and J lost 0, with 20 bases in between. CDR1 is LGHDT and CDR2 is YNNKEL in the germline V gene (reference sequence). The CDR3, as DNA: TGTGCCAGCAGCCAAGGCGACGTTTGGCGGGGAATTAGCACAGATACGCAGTATTTT. This translates into CASSQGDVWRGISTDTQYF.

This chain uses TRBV7-9 with TRBJ2-2; perhaps TRBD1 as D (5 bases). This CDR3 has 16 amino acids. V was trimmed by 0 bases and J by 3 bases, leaving 11 bases between them. Germline V CDR1 and CDR2: SEHNR, FQNEAQ (reference sequence). The CDR3 DNA sequence: TGTGCCAGCAGCTTAGCGGGCAGGGTTGACACCGGGGAGCTGTTTTTT. Translating gives CASSLAGRVDTGELFF.

At least ten counts were recorded for this clonotype. This sequence joins TRBV20-1 and TRBJ2-3; 10 bases are a match to TRBD2. The germline CDR1 and CDR2 sequences are DFQATT and SNEGSKA (reference sequence). V shed 6 bases, J shed 1 base, and the junction held 7 bases outside the gene matches. This CDR3 is built from 15 residues. CDR3 sequence (DNA): TGCAGTGCCCCAGTTCTAGCGGGGGGCACAGATACGCAGTATTTT. Its protein is CSAPVLAGGTDTQYF.

J is TRBJ2-2 and V is TRBV5-6; 7 bases agree with TRBD1. CDR1 SGHDT and CDR2 YYEEEE come from the germline V gene. After removal of 4 bases from V and 6 bases from J, the junction contained 3 bases not matched to a gene. The CDR3 covers 13 residues. CDR3 protein: CASSTQGPGELFF. For the CDR3, the DNA is TGTGCCAGCAGCACACAGGGGCCCGGGGAGCTGTTTTTT.

This clonotype was seen at least ten times. V and J are TRBV10-2 and TRBJ1-4; a weak D match, TRBD1 (5 bases). CDR3 length: 15 residues. Trimming removed 5 bases from V and 4 bases from J, with 14 bases in between. From germline, CDR1 is WSHSY and CDR2 SAAADI. DNA for the CDR3: TGCGCCAGCAGTTTAACAGGAGATCTTAATGAAAAACTGTTTTTT. Translated: CASSLTGDLNEKLFF.

The sample holds a few counts of this clonotype. The chain joins TRBV7-9 to TRBJ1-1; D gene uncertain. From germline, CDR1 is SEHNR and CDR2 FQNEAQ (reference sequence). Trimming left V 1 base short and J 0 bases short, with 9 bases between. The CDR3 loop spans 15 amino acids. The CDR3 bases are TGTGCCAGCAGCTTAGTCTCAGCCATGAACACTGAAGCTTTCTTT. Its translation is CASSLVSAMNTEAFF.

In its sample, this clonotype was seen a few times. The rearrangement joins TRBV7-9 to TRBJ1-2, with TRBD1 matching over 11 bases. CDR3 size: 15 residues. Germline lookup yields CDR1 SEHNR and CDR2 FQNEAQ (reference sequence). V shed 5 bases and J 7 bases; nucleotides not matched to a gene: 9. The CDR3 coding sequence is TGTGCCAGCAGCCGAGCCGGACAGGGGGCGGGTGGCTACACCTTC. Its translation: CASSRAGQGAGGYTF.

A remark on this clonotype: No conserved phenylalanine or tryptophan ends this CDR3, so it is likely a read error. The DNA is omitted, as the CDR3 cannot be located on it reliably, and the CDR3 follows TCRdb's listing. The chain links TRBV6-5 to TRBJ2-3; the table's D gene call, TRBD1, was not cross checked with the DNA. Including both end residues, the CDR3 is 16 amino acids long. CDR1 is MNHEY and CDR2 is SVGAGI in the germline V gene. The CDR3 loop reads CASRAGGSTGEQYFGP.

The rearrangement joins TRBV12-5 to TRBJ2-7; TRBD1 is a possible D gene (6 bases). The length of the CDR3 is 12 residues. V lost 7 bases to trimming and J lost 1 base, with 8 bases between them. The germline gives CDR1 LGHNT, CDR2 FRNRAP. The chain's CDR3 is CASADRSYEQYV. In nucleotides, the CDR3 is TGTGCTAGTGCCGACAGGTCCTACGAGCAGTACGTC.

The CDR3 reads CASSYEQGGYNEQFF. The DNA of the CDR3 is TGTGCCAGCAGTTACGAACAGGGGGGATACAATGAGCAGTTCTTC. The chain combines TRBV6-5 with TRBJ2-1; 8 positions match TRBD1. Looked up from germline, CDR1 is MNHEY and CDR2 is SVGAGI. V trimming: 2 bases; J trimming: 4 bases; junction bases outside the gene matches: 4. This CDR3 is built from 15 residues.

Comments on this clonotype: A junction end diverges from the germline sequence, so it may reflect a read error. The CDR3 sequence: CDWSSDVCSSDLTIYF. The CDR3 DNA reads as TGTGACTGGAGTTCAGACGTGTGCTCTTCCGATCTCACCATATATTTT. The chain recombines TRBV30 with TRBJ1-3; D gene unclear. CDR1 GTSNPN and CDR2 SVGIG come from the germline V gene (reference sequence). The CDR3 sequence is 16 residues long.

The chain is built from TRBV9 and TRBJ1-2, with 7 bases that match TRBD1. The germline V gene encodes CDR1 SGDLS and CDR2 YYNGEE. CDR3 length: 13 amino acids. Unmatched junction bases numbered 4, after V lost 4 bases and J lost 4 bases. The CDR3 here is CASSQGTAYGYTF. The CDR3 DNA reads as TGTGCCAGCAGCCAAGGGACAGCCTATGGCTACACCTTC.

The DNA for the CDR3 is TGTGCCAGCACAGAAAGGCCCCCCTACGAGCAGTACTTC. The encoded protein is CASTERPPYEQYF. The chain joins TRBV6-1 to TRBJ2-7, with unresolved D. The germline V and J ends were trimmed by 7 bases and 2 bases, with 12 bases remaining between them. CDR1 MNHNS and CDR2 SASEGT come from the germline V gene. CDR3 length equals 13 residues.

The chain links TRBV4-2 to TRBJ2-7; a possible D gene is TRBD1 (5 bases). Trimming took 6 bases from V and 12 from J, leaving 24 bases between them. This CDR3 contains 14 residues. The germline CDR1 and CDR2 sequences are LGHNA and YNFKEQ. As DNA, the CDR3 is TGTGCCAGCAGTCTGAGGAGACAGCGCTTACGAGGGTACTTC. Its protein is CASSLRRQRLRGYF.

The V gene is TRBV4-1, the J gene TRBJ1-6; D gene uncertain. Germline values: CDR1 MGHRA, CDR2 YSYEKL. This CDR3 has 16 residues. V lost 1 base, J lost 2 bases, and 9 bases lay in between. The CDR3 DNA reads TGCGCCAGCAGCCAAGTCCCAGGTCCCTATAATTCACCCCTCCACTTT. Its translation is CASSQVPGPYNSPLHF.

This clonotype was detected once. The J gene is TRBJ2-7, the V gene TRBV20-1; 16 bases align to TRBD2. Germline loops: CDR1 DFQATT, CDR2 SNEGSKA (reference sequence). The CDR3 is 16 residues long. Trimming at V came to 7 bases and at J to 7 bases, leaving 13 bases not matched to a gene. The CDR3 loop is CSVTKGTSGGAREQYF. The CDR3 nucleotides are TGCAGTGTTACCAAGGGGACTAGCGGGGGGGCGAGGGAGCAGTACTTC.